The T cell receptor (beta chain) under discussion was sequenced for a study of OX40 agonist ivuxolimab in advanced cancers. Study-level points and caveats: Also showing low normalized T-cell clonal expansion were some of the nonresponders.

CDR3 length: 12 residues. Germline CDR1 SGHAT, CDR2 FQDESV (reference sequence). V gave up 3 bases and J gave up 6 bases, with 8 bases separating them. This clone was recorded only once. The antigen is not known. Some clones are missing from TCRdb's copy, which holds only in-frame ones; the method was immunoSEQ multiplex PCR. The data hold 25,000 to 35,000 clones, with less than 90% observed a single time. This rearrangement joins TRBV11-1 to TRBJ1-2, with D tentatively TRBD1 (5 bases). The source was CD4+ or CD8+ T cells sorted from blood, collected in a trial of the OX40 agonist ivuxolimab. The clonotype originates from an adult with an advanced solid tumor such as melanoma, head and neck, liver or kidney cancer. DNA for the CDR3: TGTGCCAGCAGCTTTCGGGGACATGGCTACACCTTC. This translates into CASSFRGHGYTF.